The source of this T cell receptor (beta chain) is a study of T cells in Graves' hyperthyroidism and ophthalmopathy. This clonotype was found a few times. The target antigen is unknown. Using RNA transcripts as the source, TCR beta CDR3 regions were amplified. Primed by the HTBI set, a first-round RT-PCR was run on the TCR CDR3. TCRdb passed the multiplex PCR reads through MiXCR, listing each CDR3 protein once. The sample records about 560,000 distinct CDR3 sequences, roughly 14% being singletons. Findings and caveats of the study: The model's output predicted ophthalmopathy at a median of roughly 6.9 months prior to onset. Stable hyperthyroidism and ophthalmopathy were separated using 13 V-J signatures.

The material sequenced was blood. This receptor was identified in a woman aged 25 to 39 with Graves' hyperthyroidism.

CDR3: CASSLYLDGARTQYF. CDR3 coding DNA: TGTGCCAGCAGTTTATACCTCGATGGGGCAAGGACCCAGTACTTC. This sequence joins TRBV27 and TRBJ2-5; weak D call: TRBD1 (5 bases). Germline CDR1 is MNHEY and CDR2 is SMNVEV (reference sequence). The CDR3 loop spans 15 amino acids. V lost 1 base to trimming and J lost 7 bases, with 16 bases between them.